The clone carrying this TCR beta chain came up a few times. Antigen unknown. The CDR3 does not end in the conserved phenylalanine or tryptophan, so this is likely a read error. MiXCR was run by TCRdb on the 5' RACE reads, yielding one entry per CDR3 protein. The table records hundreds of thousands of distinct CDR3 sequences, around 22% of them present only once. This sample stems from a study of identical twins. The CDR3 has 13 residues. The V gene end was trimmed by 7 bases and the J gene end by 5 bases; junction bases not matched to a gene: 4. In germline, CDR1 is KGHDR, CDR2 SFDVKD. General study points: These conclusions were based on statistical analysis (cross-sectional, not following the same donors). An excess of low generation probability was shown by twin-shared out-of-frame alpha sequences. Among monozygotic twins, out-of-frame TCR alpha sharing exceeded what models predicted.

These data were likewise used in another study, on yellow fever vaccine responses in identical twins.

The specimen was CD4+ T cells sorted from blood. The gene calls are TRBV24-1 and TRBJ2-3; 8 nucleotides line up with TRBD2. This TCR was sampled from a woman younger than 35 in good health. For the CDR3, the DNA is TGTGCCACCAGCGGGGGGGCCGGAGATACGCAGTATCTT. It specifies CATSGGAGDTQYL.